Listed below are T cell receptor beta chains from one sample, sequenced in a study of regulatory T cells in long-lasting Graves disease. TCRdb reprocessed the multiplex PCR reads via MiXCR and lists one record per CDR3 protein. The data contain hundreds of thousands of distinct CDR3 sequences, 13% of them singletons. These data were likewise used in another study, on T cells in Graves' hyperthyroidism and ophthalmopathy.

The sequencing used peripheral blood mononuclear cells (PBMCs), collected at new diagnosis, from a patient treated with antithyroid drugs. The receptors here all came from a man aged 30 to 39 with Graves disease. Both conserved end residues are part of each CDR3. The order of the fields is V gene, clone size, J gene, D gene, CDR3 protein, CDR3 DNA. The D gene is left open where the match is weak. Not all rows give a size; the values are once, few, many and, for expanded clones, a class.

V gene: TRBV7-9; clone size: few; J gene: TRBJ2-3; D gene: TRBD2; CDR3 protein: CASSAISSGRADTQYF; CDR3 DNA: TGTGCCAGCAGCGCAATCTCTAGCGGGAGAGCAGATACGCAGTATTTT
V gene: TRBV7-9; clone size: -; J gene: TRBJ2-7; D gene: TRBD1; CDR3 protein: CASNRPGTGDLEQYF; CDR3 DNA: TGTGCCAGCAACCGCCCCGGGACAGGGGACTTGGAGCAGTACTTC
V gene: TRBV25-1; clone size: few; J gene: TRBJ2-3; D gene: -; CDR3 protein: CASSVAVADTQYF; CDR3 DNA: TGTGCCAGCAGTGTTGCAGTGGCAGATACGCAGTATTTT
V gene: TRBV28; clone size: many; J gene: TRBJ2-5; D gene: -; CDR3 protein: CASSLGGVKTQYF; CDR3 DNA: TGTGCCAGCAGTTTGGGTGGGGTCAAGACCCAGTACTTC
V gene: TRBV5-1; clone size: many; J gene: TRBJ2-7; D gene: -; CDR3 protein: CASSVTGSYEQYF; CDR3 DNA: TGTGCCAGCTCAGTGACGGGATCCTACGAGCAGTACTTC
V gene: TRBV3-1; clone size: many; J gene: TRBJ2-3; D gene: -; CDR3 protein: CASSQAVVDTQYF; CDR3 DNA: TGTGCCAGCAGCCAAGCGGTAGTTGATACGCAGTATTTT
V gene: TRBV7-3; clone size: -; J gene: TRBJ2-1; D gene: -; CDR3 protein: CASSSGLPQAEQFF; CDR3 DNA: TGTGCCAGCAGCTCGGGACTTCCACAGGCTGAGCAGTTCTTC
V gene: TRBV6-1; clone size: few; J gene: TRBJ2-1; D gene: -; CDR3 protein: CASQSSYNEQFF; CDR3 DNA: TGTGCCTCACAGAGCTCCTACAATGAGCAGTTCTTC
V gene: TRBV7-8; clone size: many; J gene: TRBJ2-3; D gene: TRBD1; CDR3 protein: CASSYRGMTDTQYF; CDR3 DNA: TGTGCCAGCAGCTACAGGGGGATGACAGATACGCAGTATTTT
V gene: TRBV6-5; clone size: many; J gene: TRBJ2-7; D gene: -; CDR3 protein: CASSYRDPPEQYF; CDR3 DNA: TGTGCCAGCAGTTACCGCGACCCCCCCGAGCAGTACTTC
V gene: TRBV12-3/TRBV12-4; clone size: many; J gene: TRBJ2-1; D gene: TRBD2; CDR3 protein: CASSLRAGDRYNEQFF; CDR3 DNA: TGTGCCAGCAGTTTACGAGCGGGAGATAGATACAATGAGCAGTTCTTC
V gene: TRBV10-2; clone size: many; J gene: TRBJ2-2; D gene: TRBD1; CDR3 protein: CASKIRQGGTGELFF; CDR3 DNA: TGCGCCAGCAAAATAAGACAGGGCGGGACCGGGGAGCTGTTTTTT
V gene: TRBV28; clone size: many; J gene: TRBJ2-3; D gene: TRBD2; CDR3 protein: CASSPQGLADRDTQYF; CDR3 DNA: TGTGCCAGCAGTCCACAGGGACTAGCGGATCGCGATACGCAGTATTTT
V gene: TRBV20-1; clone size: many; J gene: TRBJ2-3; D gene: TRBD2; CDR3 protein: CSARYLASGAFLRTDTQYF; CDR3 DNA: TGCAGTGCTAGGTATCTGGCTAGCGGGGCGTTCCTTCGCACAGATACGCAGTATTTT
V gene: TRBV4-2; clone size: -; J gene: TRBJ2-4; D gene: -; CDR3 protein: CASSQSRGTKNIQYF; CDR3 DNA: TGTGCCAGCAGCCAAAGTAGGGGGACCAAAAACATTCAGTACTTC
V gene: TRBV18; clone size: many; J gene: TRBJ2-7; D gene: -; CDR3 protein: CASSQDAYEQYF; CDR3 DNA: TGTGCCAGCTCACAAGATGCCTACGAGCAGTACTTC
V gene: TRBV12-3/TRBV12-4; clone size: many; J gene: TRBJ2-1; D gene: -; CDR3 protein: CASNTGGPGNEQFF; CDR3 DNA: TGTGCCAGCAACACCGGGGGCCCGGGTAATGAGCAGTTCTTC
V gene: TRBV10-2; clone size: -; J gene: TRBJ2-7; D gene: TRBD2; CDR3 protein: CASRILAGELHEQYF; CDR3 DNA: TGCGCCAGCAGAATCCTAGCGGGAGAGCTCCACGAGCAGTACTTC
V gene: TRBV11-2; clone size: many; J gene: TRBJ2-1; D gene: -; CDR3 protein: CASSWWGREVGSPLVNEQFF; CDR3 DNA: TGTGCCAGCAGCTGGTGGGGCAGGGAGGTAGGTAGCCCCTTGGTGAATGAGCAGTTCTTC
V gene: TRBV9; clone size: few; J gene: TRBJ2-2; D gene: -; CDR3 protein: CASSVVGEFGELFF; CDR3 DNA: TGTGCCAGCAGCGTAGTTGGGGAGTTCGGGGAGCTGTTTTTT
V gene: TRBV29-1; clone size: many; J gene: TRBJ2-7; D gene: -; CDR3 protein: CSVAQTRAYEQYF; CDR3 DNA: TGCAGCGTTGCCCAAACTAGGGCCTACGAGCAGTACTTC
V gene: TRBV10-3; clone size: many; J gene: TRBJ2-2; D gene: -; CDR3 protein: CAISEFPVANTGELFF; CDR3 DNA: TGTGCCATCAGTGAATTCCCTGTGGCGAACACCGGGGAGCTGTTTTTT
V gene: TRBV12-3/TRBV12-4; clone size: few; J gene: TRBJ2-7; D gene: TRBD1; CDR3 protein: CASSAGTGSFSDTSYEQCF; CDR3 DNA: TGTGCCAGCAGCGCCGGGACAGGCTCGTTTTCTGATACTTCCTACGAGCAGTGCTTC
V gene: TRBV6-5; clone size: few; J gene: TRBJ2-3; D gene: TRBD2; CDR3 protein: CASSFPTSGRATQYF; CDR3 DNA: TGTGCCAGCAGTTTCCCGACTAGCGGGAGAGCTACGCAGTATTTT
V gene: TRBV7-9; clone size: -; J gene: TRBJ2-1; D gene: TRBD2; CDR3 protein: CASGYSGSGDEQFF; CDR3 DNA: TGTGCCAGCGGGTATAGCGGGAGTGGGGATGAGCAGTTCTTC
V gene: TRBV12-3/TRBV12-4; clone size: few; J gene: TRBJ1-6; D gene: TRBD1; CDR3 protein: CASGSRQGRNSPLHF; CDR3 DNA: TGTGCCAGCGGTTCGCGACAGGGAAGAAATTCACCCCTCCACTTT
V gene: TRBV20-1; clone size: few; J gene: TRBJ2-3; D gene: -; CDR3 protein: CSARSPTGAAQYF; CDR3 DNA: TGCAGTGCTAGATCCCCTACGGGAGCGGCGCAGTATTTT
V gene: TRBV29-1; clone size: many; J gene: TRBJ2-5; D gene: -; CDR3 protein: CSVDWTETQYF; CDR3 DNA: TGCAGCGTTGACTGGACTGAGACCCAGTACTTC
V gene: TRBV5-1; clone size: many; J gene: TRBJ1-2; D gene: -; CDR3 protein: CASSRGSYYGYTF; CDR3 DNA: TGCGCCAGCAGTCGTGGCAGCTACTATGGCTACACCTTC
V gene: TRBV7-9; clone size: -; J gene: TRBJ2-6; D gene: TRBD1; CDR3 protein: CASSPGTGLSGANVLTF; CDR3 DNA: TGTGCCAGCAGCCCCGGGACAGGGCTCTCTGGGGCCAACGTCCTGACTTTC
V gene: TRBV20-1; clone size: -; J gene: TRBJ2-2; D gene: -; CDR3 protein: CSAPLAGDTGELFF; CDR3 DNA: TGCAGTGCACCTTTGGCCGGGGACACCGGGGAGCTGTTTTTT
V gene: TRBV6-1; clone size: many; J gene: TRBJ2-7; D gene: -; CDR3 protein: CASSADRLYEQYF; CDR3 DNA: TGTGCCAGCAGCGCCGACAGACTCTACGAGCAGTACTTC
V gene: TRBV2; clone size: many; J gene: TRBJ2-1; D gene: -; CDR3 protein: CASSGAAKFF; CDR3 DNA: TGTGCCAGCAGCGGAGCGGCGAAGTTCTTC
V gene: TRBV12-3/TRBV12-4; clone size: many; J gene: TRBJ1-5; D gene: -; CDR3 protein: CASRATDGIWPQHF; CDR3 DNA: TGTGCCAGCAGGGCCACCGACGGGATATGGCCCCAGCATTTT
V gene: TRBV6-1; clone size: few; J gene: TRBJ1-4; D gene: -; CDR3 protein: CASRQGGGDEKLFF; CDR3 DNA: TGTGCCAGCAGACAAGGTGGCGGCGATGAAAAACTGTTTTTT
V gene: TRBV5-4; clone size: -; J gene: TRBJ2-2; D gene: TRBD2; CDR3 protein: CASSSPQTSGRAGELFF; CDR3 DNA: TGTGCCAGCAGCTCCCCCCAGACTAGCGGGAGGGCCGGGGAGCTGTTTTTT
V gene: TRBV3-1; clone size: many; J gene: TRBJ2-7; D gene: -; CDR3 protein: CASSQAQGVYEQYF; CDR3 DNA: TGTGCCAGCAGCCAAGCACAGGGCGTCTACGAGCAGTACTTC
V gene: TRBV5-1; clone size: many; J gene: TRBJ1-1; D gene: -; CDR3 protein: CASSLELATEAFF; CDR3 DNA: TGCGCCAGCAGCTTAGAGCTCGCCACTGAAGCTTTCTTT
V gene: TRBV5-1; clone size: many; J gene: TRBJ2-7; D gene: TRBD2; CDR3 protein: CASSLSSGSYEQYF; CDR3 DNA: TGTGCCAGCAGTTTATCTAGCGGGAGTTACGAGCAGTACTTC
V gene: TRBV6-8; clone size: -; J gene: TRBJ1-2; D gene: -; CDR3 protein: CASSESVRGGYTF; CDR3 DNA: TGCGCCAGCAGTGAGTCGGTTAGAGGTGGCTACACCTTC
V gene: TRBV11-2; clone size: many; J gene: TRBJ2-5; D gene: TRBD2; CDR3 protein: CASRERGGETQYF; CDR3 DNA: TGTGCCAGCAGGGAACGGGGAGGGGAGACCCAGTACTTC
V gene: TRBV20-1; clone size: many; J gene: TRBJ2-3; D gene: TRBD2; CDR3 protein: CSARSSGRRNTQYF; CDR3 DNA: TGCAGTGCTAGATCTAGCGGGAGAAGAAATACGCAGTATTTT
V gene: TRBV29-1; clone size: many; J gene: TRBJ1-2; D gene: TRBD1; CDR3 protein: CSAATGEGYTF; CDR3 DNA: TGCAGCGCCGCGACAGGGGAAGGCTACACCTTC
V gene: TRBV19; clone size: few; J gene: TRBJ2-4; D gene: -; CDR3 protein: CASSTRDTVAKNIQYF; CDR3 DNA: TGTGCCAGTAGTACCCGGGACACAGTAGCCAAAAACATTCAGTACTTC
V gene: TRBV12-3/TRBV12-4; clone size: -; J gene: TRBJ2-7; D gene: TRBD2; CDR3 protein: CASSPGLAGADSYEQYF; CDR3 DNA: TGTGCCAGCAGTCCGGGACTAGCGGGGGCGGACTCCTACGAGCAGTACTTC
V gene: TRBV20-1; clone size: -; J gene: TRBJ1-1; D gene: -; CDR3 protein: CSALKGGMNTEAFF; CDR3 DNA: TGCAGTGCCCTCAAGGGGGGAATGAACACTGAAGCTTTCTTT
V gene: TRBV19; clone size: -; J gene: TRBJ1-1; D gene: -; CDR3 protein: CASGKRRELFGAFF; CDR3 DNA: TGTGCCAGTGGGAAAAGGAGGGAACTTTTTGGAGCTTTCTTT
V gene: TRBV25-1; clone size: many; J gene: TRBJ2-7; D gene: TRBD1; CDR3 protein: CASSRGTGTGGYEQYF; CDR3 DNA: TGTGCCAGCAGTCGCGGAACCGGGACAGGGGGCTACGAGCAGTACTTC